This T cell receptor beta chain was captured in a study of pediatric ulcerative colitis. Study overall: Disease was pancolitis in over five and left-sided in two, histology-confirmed.

CDR3 length equals 14 residues. The junction had 5 bases not matched to a gene; V was cut back by 6 bases and J by 3 bases. Per the germline V gene, CDR1 is MNHNS and CDR2 is SASEGT. One to two pinch biopsies were taken from the rectum during colonoscopy. The diagnostic colonoscopy in ulcerative colitis patients preceded any immunosuppressive treatment. TCRdb keeps only in-frame clones here, not all; method: immunoSEQ multiplex PCR. The repertoire holds fewer than 20,000 clones, with roughly 69% as singletons. The chain has TRBV6-1 and TRBJ2-7, with 10 nucleotides matching TRBD1. This TCR was sampled from a boy between 5 and 17 years old with moderate ulcerative colitis. The sequenced sample was gut tissue. DNA for the CDR3: TGTGCCAGCAGATTCGGGACAGGGGACTACGAGCAGTACTTC. This sequence encodes CASRFGTGDYEQYF.